This is a list of T cell receptor beta chains from one sample in a study of shared clonotypes between healthy human individuals. Profiled with immunoSEQ multiplex PCR; TCRdb holds only in-frame clones, not every one. Of over 800,000 clones listed, about 92% were seen once; the top ten hold approximately 25%. The sequenced sample was naive CD8+ T cells sorted from blood. These receptors originate from a man aged 25-45 years in good health. CDR3s include the opening cysteine and the closing phenylalanine or tryptophan. Each record gives: V gene, clone size, D gene, J gene, CDR3 protein, CDR3 DNA. D genes are given only for firm matches. For some rows the clone size is stated as once, few or many, or as a class when expanded; others skip it.

TRBV7-9	-	-	TRBJ2-1	CASQGVAGPNNEQFF	TGTGCCAGCCAGGGGGTAGCGGGACCTAACAATGAGCAGTTCTTC
TRBV5-1	once	TRBD1	TRBJ2-7	CASSLGGQGYEQYF	TGCGCCAGCAGCTTGGGTGGACAGGGCTACGAGCAGTACTTC
TRBV7-6	-	TRBD1	TRBJ2-7	CASPDLDRPSYEQYF	TGTGCCAGCCCCGATCTGGACAGGCCCTCCTACGAGCAGTACTTC
TRBV2	few	-	TRBJ1-2	CASRGTNYGYTF	TGTGCCAGCCGCGGTACTAACTATGGCTACACCTTC
TRBV28	-	TRBD2	TRBJ2-1	CASSLSLPGLADNEQFF	TGTGCCAGCAGTTTATCCCTCCCCGGACTAGCGGACAATGAGCAGTTCTTC
TRBV18	-	TRBD2	TRBJ2-1	CASSPAASGRAYSYNEQFF	TGTGCCAGCTCACCCGCGGCTAGCGGGAGGGCTTACTCCTACAATGAGCAGTTCTTC
TRBV7-9	-	-	TRBJ2-2	CASSFSTGELFF	TGTGCCAGCAGCTTCTCCACCGGGGAGCTGTTTTTT
TRBV27	-	-	TRBJ2-1	CASFTGTYNEQFF	TGTGCCAGCTTTACCGGAACCTACAATGAGCAGTTCTTC
TRBV4-1	-	-	TRBJ2-3	CASSQLAGTDTQYF	TGCGCCAGCAGCCAGTTAGCGGGCACAGATACGCAGTATTTT
TRBV15	-	-	TRBJ2-2	CATSRNTGELFF	TGTGCCACCAGCAGGAACACCGGGGAGCTGTTTTTT
TRBV5-1	once	-	TRBJ1-1	CASSFHRERGFTEAFF	TGCGCCAGCAGCTTCCACAGGGAGAGGGGGTTCACTGAAGCTTTCTTT
TRBV7-8	few	-	TRBJ1-2	CATDGGVYGYTF	TGTGCCACCGACGGGGGGGTCTATGGCTACACCTTC
TRBV6-1	few	-	TRBJ2-7	CASSEVPVPPNDEQYF	TGTGCCAGCAGTGAAGTACCTGTTCCTCCTAACGACGAGCAGTACTTC
TRBV15	-	TRBD1	TRBJ1-5	CATSRDETGGFGNQPQHF	TGTGCCACCAGCAGGGACGAGACAGGGGGCTTCGGTAATCAGCCCCAGCATTTT
TRBV6-1	-	TRBD2	TRBJ2-2	CASSEGRTSGNTGELFF	TGTGCCAGCAGTGAAGGGAGAACTAGCGGGAACACCGGGGAGCTGTTTTTT
TRBV5-1	-	TRBD2	TRBJ2-7	CASSLEASGTSYEQYF	TGCGCCAGCAGCTTGGAGGCTAGCGGTACCTCCTACGAGCAGTACTTC
TRBV2	-	-	TRBJ2-1	CASSERVDNEQFF	TGTGCCAGCAGTGAACGAGTGGACAATGAGCAGTTCTTC
TRBV7-9	-	-	TRBJ1-4	CASSFENEKLFF	TGTGCCAGCAGCTTCGAAAATGAAAAACTGTTTTTT
TRBV5-5	-	-	TRBJ2-3	CASSFDRQGSTDTQYF	TGTGCCAGCAGCTTCGACAGGCAAGGGTCCACAGATACGCAGTATTTT
TRBV27	-	-	TRBJ2-3	CASSLFLAGTDTQYF	TGTGCCAGCAGTTTATTCCTAGCAGGCACAGATACGCAGTATTTT
TRBV27	-	-	TRBJ2-7	CASSLSVRDLPYEQYF	TGTGCCAGCAGTTTATCGGTCCGGGATCTCCCTTACGAGCAGTACTTC
TRBV7-9	-	-	TRBJ2-1	CASSDGLDEQFF	TGTGCCAGCAGCGATGGTCTGGATGAGCAGTTCTTC
TRBV12-5	once	-	TRBJ2-3	CASGLVSWESSADTQYF	TGTGCTAGTGGTTTGGTATCATGGGAGTCGAGCGCAGATACGCAGTATTTT
TRBV27	-	TRBD1	TRBJ1-5	CASSLGTGGNQPQHF	TGTGCCAGCAGTTTAGGGACAGGGGGAAATCAGCCCCAGCATTTT
TRBV6-5	-	TRBD1	TRBJ1-2	CASSAQGLEHYGYTF	TGTGCCAGCAGTGCACAGGGGTTGGAGCACTATGGCTACACCTTC
TRBV9	-	-	TRBJ1-4	CASSVDGTNEKLFF	TGTGCCAGCAGCGTAGATGGAACTAATGAAAAACTGTTTTTT
TRBV25-1	-	-	TRBJ2-7	CASSPPGNPYEQYF	TGTGCCAGCAGCCCCCCGGGGAACCCCTACGAGCAGTACTTC
TRBV7-9	once	-	TRBJ2-7	CASSPPGSPTRDEQYF	TGTGCCAGCAGCCCCCCCGGGTCCCCGACTCGGGACGAGCAGTACTTC
TRBV27	-	TRBD1	TRBJ2-2	CASSATGTANTGELFF	TGTGCCAGCAGTGCGACCGGGACAGCCAACACCGGGGAGCTGTTTTTT
TRBV9	-	-	TRBJ1-4	CASSPQGSNEKLFF	TGTGCCAGCAGCCCCCAAGGGTCTAATGAAAAACTGTTTTTT
TRBV7-2	-	TRBD2	TRBJ2-7	CASSYPGTTYEQYF	TGTGCCAGCAGCTACCCCGGGACTACCTACGAGCAGTACTTC
TRBV4-1	-	-	TRBJ2-7	CASSQTRDTSYEQYF	TGCGCCAGCAGCCAAACCCGGGACACCTCCTACGAGCAGTACTTC
TRBV30	-	-	TRBJ1-2	CAWSSGIYGYTF	TGTGCCTGGAGTTCCGGGATCTATGGCTACACCTTC
TRBV9	-	-	TRBJ2-1	CASSVDLKDEQFF	TGTGCCAGCAGCGTAGACCTGAAGGATGAGCAGTTCTTC
TRBV9	once	TRBD2	TRBJ2-1	CASSVALGGSSYNEQFF	TGTGCCAGCAGCGTGGCCCTCGGCGGGAGCTCCTACAATGAGCAGTTCTTC
TRBV28	once	TRBD1	TRBJ2-5	CASSPDGTVLQETQYF	TGTGCCAGCAGTCCCGACGGGACAGTCCTCCAAGAGACCCAGTACTTC
TRBV7-9	-	TRBD1	TRBJ1-1	CASSLGGGEWNTEAFF	TGTGCCAGCAGCTTAGGAGGGGGCGAGTGGAACACTGAAGCTTTCTTT
TRBV10-2	-	-	TRBJ2-1	CASSKDSVAYNEQFF	TGCGCCAGCAGTAAGGACAGTGTGGCCTACAATGAGCAGTTCTTC
TRBV19	once	-	TRBJ1-1	CASSMNDEWTEAFF	TGTGCCAGTAGTATGAATGATGAGTGGACTGAAGCTTTCTTT
TRBV27	-	-	TRBJ2-1	CASSFPGVSYNEQFF	TGTGCCAGCAGTTTTCCGGGAGTGTCCTACAATGAGCAGTTCTTC
TRBV7-9	-	TRBD1	TRBJ2-1	CASSSPTGYNEQFF	TGTGCCAGCAGCTCGCCGACAGGGTACAATGAGCAGTTCTTC
TRBV4-3	-	-	TRBJ2-7	CASSQLRDGSYEQYF	TGCGCCAGCAGCCAACTCCGAGACGGCTCCTACGAGCAGTACTTC
TRBV30	-	-	TRBJ2-4	CAWMPWGLGAKNIQYF	TGTGCCTGGATGCCCTGGGGGCTAGGCGCCAAAAACATTCAGTACTTC
TRBV5-1	-	TRBD2	TRBJ2-2	CASTSGGSWGRELFF	TGCGCCAGCACATCCGGCGGGAGTTGGGGGAGGGAGCTGTTTTTT
TRBV9	-	-	TRBJ2-7	CASSVGDTNSYEQYF	TGTGCCAGCAGCGTTGGGGACACTAACTCCTACGAGCAGTACTTC